The 16 T cell receptor beta chains listed next were all sequenced from one sample in a study of cytomegalovirus exposure and HLA in healthy donors. PCR used 60 Vbeta primers and 13 Jbeta primers. Assay used: immunoSEQ multiplex PCR; TCRdb lists only in-frame clones, some missing. The sample holds fewer than 90,000 clones, about 76% seen once. The specimen sequenced was PBMCs. The receptors derive from a man aged 25-45 years in good health and CMV-seropositive.

The V gene is TRBV7-8, the J gene TRBJ2-1; 13 positions match TRBD2. V trimming: 7 bases; J trimming: 3 bases; junction bases outside the gene matches: 6. Germline V gives CDR1 SGHVS, CDR2 FQNEAQ. The CDR3 totals 16 residues. This CDR3 reads CASTLLAGGIYNEQFF. The CDR3 DNA sequence: TGTGCCAGCACCCTACTAGCGGGGGGGATCTACAATGAGCAGTTCTTC.

The V gene is TRBV6-5, the J gene TRBJ2-1; D is undetermined. Germline-derived CDR1 and CDR2 are MNHEY and SVGAGI. Trimming took off 3 bases at V and 2 bases at J, with 8 bases between the two ends. The CDR3 extends over 14 amino acids. The CDR3 coding sequence is TGTGCCAGCAGTTATAATAATCCCTACAATGAGCAGTTCTTC. Translated: CASSYNNPYNEQFF.

The rearrangement uses TRBV2 and TRBJ2-5; TRBD2 matches at 10 bases. Losses at the gene ends were 8 bases for V and 1 base for J; bases not matched to a gene: 4. The CDR3 totals 14 residues. Germline V gives CDR1 SNHLY, CDR2 FYNNEI. This chain's CDR3 is CASDLAGAQETQYF. The CDR3 DNA is TGTGCCAGCGACCTAGCGGGGGCCCAAGAGACCCAGTACTTC. Full variable domain (missing parts from reference TRBV2 and TRBJ2-5): EPEVTQTPSHQVTQMGQEVILRCVPISNHLYFYWYRQILGQKVEFLVSFYNNEISEKSEIFDDQFSVERPDGSNFTLKIRSTKLEDSAMYFCASDLAGAQETQYFGPGTRLLVL.

The sample holds a few counts of this clone. DNA of the CDR3: TGCGCCAGCAGCTTGGGACAAGCTCCCAGCCAGCCCCAGCATTTT. Amino acids: CASSLGQAPSQPQHF. V gene TRBV5-1 combines with J gene TRBJ1-5; D remains ambiguous. Trimming removed 0 bases at V and 7 bases at J, with 14 bases between. Germline V CDR1 and CDR2: SGHRS, YFSETQ. The CDR3 is 15 amino acids.

The chain couples TRBV19 to TRBJ2-3; 8 nucleotides match TRBD1. Germline V gene sequence: CDR1 LNHDA, CDR2 SQIVND (reference sequence). This CDR3 comprises 15 residues. J was trimmed by 0 bases and V by 6 bases; bases with no gene match: 5. CDR3 in DNA: TGTGCCAGTAGCGACAGGGGTACGAGCACAGATACGCAGTATTTT. This codes for CASSDRGTSTDTQYF.

This clone showed up just a few times. The chain links TRBV6-1 to TRBJ1-5; TRBD1 is a possible D gene (6 bases). The CDR3 length is 14 residues. Germline CDR1 is MNHNS and CDR2 is SASEGT. The V end was cut by 2 bases, the J end by 7 bases, with 12 bases between. CDR3 loop: CASSEHRVDQPQHF. As DNA, the CDR3 is TGTGCCAGCAGTGAACACAGGGTTGACCAGCCCCAGCATTTT.

The chain combines TRBV9 with TRBJ1-2; D perhaps matches TRBD1 (6 bases). Germline CDR1 SGDLS, CDR2 YYNGEE. V was clipped by 5 bases and J by 2 bases, with 19 bases between them. The CDR3 has 16 amino acids. CDR3 sequence (DNA): TGTGCCAGCAGAGATATCCGCAGGGGACGGAACTATGGCTACACCTTC. Encoded protein: CASRDIRRGRNYGYTF.

The chain recombines TRBV27 with TRBJ1-6; 7 nucleotides agree with TRBD1. This CDR3 contains 15 residues. Per germline, CDR1 MNHEY and CDR2 SMNVEV (reference sequence). The junction had 4 bases not matched to a gene; V was cut back by 6 bases and J by 2 bases. The CDR3 protein is CASRDRVAYNSPLHF. For the CDR3, the DNA is TGTGCCAGCAGAGACAGGGTCGCCTATAATTCACCCCTCCACTTT.

J is TRBJ2-7 and V is TRBV6-1; unclear D gene. V lost 1 base, J lost 1 base, and 8 bases lay in between. Germline CDR1 is MNHNS and CDR2 is SASEGT. The CDR3 has 14 amino acids. As DNA, the CDR3 is TGTGCCAGCAGTGAAGGTCCGGTGTCCTACGAGCAGTACTTC. Its translation: CASSEGPVSYEQYF.

The chain employs TRBV2 and TRBJ1-2; 8 nucleotides agree with TRBD1. The CDR3 loop spans 14 amino acids. Per germline, CDR1 SNHLY and CDR2 FYNNEI. V was pared by 4 bases and J by 2 bases, with 3 bases of the junction left unmatched. The CDR3: CASSADRGNYGYTF. The CDR3 nucleotides read TGTGCCAGCAGTGCTGACAGGGGAAACTATGGCTACACCTTC. Full variable domain (outside the CDR3, taken from reference TRBV2 and TRBJ1-2): EPEVTQTPSHQVTQMGQEVILRCVPISNHLYFYWYRQILGQKVEFLVSFYNNEISEKSEIFDDQFSVERPDGSNFTLKIRSTKLEDSAMYFCASSADRGNYGYTFGSGTRLTVV.

This chain uses TRBV10-3 with TRBJ2-3; possible D gene TRBD2, 6 bases. Germline CDR1 ENHRY, CDR2 SYGVKD. There are 15 residues in the CDR3. Trimming pared 2 bases from V and 2 bases from J, leaving 11 bases between. CDR3 bases: TGTGCCATCAGTGAGATGGGGAGGAACACAGATACGCAGTATTTT. Amino acids: CAISEMGRNTDTQYF.

V usage is TRBV9 and J usage is TRBJ1-6, with D possibly TRBD1 on 6 matching bases. Germline V gene sequence: CDR1 SGDLS, CDR2 YYNGEE. Trimming took off 3 bases at V and 9 bases at J, with 16 bases between the two ends. This CDR3 comprises 15 residues. The CDR3 here is CASSALSQGSSPLHF. The CDR3, as DNA: TGTGCCAGCAGCGCCCTAAGCCAGGGGAGTTCACCCCTCCACTTT. Complete variable domain (other parts from reference TRBV9 and TRBJ1-6): DSGVTQTPKHLITATGQRVTLRCSPRSGDLSVYWYQQSLDQGLQFLIQYYNGEERAKGNILERFSAQQFPDLHSELNLSSLELGDSALYFCASSALSQGSSPLHFGNGTRLTVT.

The chain carries TRBV7-9 and TRBJ2-7; tentative D call: TRBD1 (6 bases). Trimming cost V 3 bases and J 2 bases, with 14 bases left between them. The CDR3 contains 15 residues. Germline CDR1 SEHNR, CDR2 FQNEAQ (reference sequence). CDR3: CASSLSTGITYEQYF. In nucleotides, the CDR3 is TGTGCCAGCAGCTTGTCGACAGGTATTACCTACGAGCAGTACTTC. Filled out from reference TRBV7-9 and TRBJ2-7, the complete variable domain reads DTGVSQNPRHKITKRGQNVTFRCDPISEHNRLYWYRQTLGQGPEFLTYFQNEAQLEKSRLLSDRFSAERPKGSFSTLEIQRTEQGDSAMYLCASSLSTGITYEQYFGPGTRLTVT.

A word on this clone: The sample carries other DNA sequences with the same CDR3. The V and J genes are TRBV14 and TRBJ1-1; 7 nucleotides line up with TRBD1. CDR3 size: 13 residues. Losses at the gene ends were 9 bases for V and 2 bases for J; bases not matched to a gene: 6. Germline V gives CDR1 SGHDN, CDR2 FVKESK. The chain's CDR3 is CASRDSLNTEAFF. The CDR3, as DNA: TGTGCCAGTAGGGACAGTCTAAACACTGAAGCTTTCTTT.

The rearrangement links TRBV30 to TRBJ1-6, with TRBD1 identical over 7 bases. The CDR3 consists of 18 residues. V dropped 1 base and J dropped 3; count of bases not matched to a gene: 12. In germline, CDR1 is GTSNPN, CDR2 SVGIG (reference sequence). CDR3 loop: CAWSAARDSQIYNSPLHF. The CDR3, as DNA: TGTGCCTGGAGTGCCGCCAGGGACAGCCAGATCTATAATTCACCCCTCCACTTT.

The chain couples TRBV6-6 to TRBJ2-5; 9 bases are shared with TRBD2. CDR1 is MNHNY, CDR2 SVGAGI, per germline (reference sequence). The junction had 3 bases not matched to a gene; V was cut back by 2 bases and J by 5 bases. The CDR3 is made up of 14 amino acids. Here the CDR3 reads CASSYGGGAETQYF. The CDR3 bases are TGTGCCAGCAGTTACGGCGGGGGGGCCGAGACCCAGTACTTC.